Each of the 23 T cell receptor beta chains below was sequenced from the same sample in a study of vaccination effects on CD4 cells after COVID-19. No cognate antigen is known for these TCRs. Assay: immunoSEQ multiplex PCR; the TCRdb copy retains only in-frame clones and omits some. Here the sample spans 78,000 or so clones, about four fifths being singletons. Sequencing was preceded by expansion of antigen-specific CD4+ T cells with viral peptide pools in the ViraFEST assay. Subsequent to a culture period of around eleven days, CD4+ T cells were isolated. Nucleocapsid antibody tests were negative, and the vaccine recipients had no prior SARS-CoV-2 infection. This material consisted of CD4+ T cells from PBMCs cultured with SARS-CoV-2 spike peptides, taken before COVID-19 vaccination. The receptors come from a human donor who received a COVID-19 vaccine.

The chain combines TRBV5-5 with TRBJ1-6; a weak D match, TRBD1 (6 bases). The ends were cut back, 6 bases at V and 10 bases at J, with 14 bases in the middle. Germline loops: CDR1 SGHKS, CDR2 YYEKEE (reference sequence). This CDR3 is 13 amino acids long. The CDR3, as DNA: TGTGCCAGCACCTTAGAGGGGGAGTCACCCCTCCACTTT. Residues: CASTLEGESPLHF.

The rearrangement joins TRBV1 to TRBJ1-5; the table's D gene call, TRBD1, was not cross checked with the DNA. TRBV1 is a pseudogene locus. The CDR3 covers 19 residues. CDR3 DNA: TGCACCAGCAGCATATCCTTGGACAGGGCGGTTTATAGCAATCAGCCCCAGCATTTT. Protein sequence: CTSSISLDRAVYSNQPQHF.

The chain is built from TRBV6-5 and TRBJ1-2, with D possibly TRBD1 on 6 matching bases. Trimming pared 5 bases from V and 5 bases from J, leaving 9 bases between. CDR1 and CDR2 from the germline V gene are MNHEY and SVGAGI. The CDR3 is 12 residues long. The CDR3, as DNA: TGTGCCAGCAGTCCACAGGGTTATGGCTACACCTTC. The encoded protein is CASSPQGYGYTF.

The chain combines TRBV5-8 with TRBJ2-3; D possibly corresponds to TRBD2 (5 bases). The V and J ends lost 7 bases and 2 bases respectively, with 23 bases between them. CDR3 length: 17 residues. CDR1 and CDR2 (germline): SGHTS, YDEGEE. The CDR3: CASPFSPLDYTTDTQYF. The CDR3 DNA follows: TGTGCCAGCCCCTTTTCTCCCCTCGACTATACCACAGATACGCAGTATTTT.

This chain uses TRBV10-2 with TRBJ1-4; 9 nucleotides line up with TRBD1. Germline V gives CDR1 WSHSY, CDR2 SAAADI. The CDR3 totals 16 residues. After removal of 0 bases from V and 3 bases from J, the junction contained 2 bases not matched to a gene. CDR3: CASSESGTGPNEKLFF. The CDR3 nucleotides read TGCGCCAGCAGTGAGTCTGGGACAGGGCCTAATGAAAAACTGTTTTTT.

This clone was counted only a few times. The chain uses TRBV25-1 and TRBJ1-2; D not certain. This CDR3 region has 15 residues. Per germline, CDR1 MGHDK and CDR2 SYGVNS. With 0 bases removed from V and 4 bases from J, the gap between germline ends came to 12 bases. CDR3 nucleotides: TGTGCCAGCAGTGAATACGGCGCTATGGTCTATGGCTACACCTTC. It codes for CASSEYGAMVYGYTF.

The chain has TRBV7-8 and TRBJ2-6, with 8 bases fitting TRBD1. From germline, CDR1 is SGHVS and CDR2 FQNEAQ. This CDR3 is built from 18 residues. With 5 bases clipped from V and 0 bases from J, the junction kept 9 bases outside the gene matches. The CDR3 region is CASSRSRTGPSGANVLTF. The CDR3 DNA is TGTGCCAGCAGCCGATCAAGGACAGGGCCCTCTGGGGCCAACGTCCTGACTTTC.

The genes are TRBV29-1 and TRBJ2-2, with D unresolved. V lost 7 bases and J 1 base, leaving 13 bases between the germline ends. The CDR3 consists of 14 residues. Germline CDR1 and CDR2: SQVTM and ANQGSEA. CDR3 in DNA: TGCAGCGGTCGGACCAATATGAACACCGGGGAGCTGTTTTTT. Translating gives CSGRTNMNTGELFF.

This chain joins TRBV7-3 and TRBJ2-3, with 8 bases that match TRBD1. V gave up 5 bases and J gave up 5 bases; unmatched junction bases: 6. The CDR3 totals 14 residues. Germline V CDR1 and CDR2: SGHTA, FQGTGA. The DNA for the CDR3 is TGTGCCAGCAGCCTAGGACAGGGCGGAGATACGCAGTATTTT. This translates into CASSLGQGGDTQYF.

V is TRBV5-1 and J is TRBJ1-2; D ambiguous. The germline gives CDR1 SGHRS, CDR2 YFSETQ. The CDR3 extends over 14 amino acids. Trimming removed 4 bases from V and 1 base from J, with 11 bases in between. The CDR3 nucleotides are TGCGCCAGCAGCCGAGAGACGGTTAACTATGGCTACACCTTC. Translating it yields CASSRETVNYGYTF.

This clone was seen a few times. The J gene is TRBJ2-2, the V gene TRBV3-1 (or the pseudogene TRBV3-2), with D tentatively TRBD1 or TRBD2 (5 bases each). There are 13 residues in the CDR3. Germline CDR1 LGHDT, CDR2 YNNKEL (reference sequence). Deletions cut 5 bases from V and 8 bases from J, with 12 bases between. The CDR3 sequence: CASSALGRGELFF. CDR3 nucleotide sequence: TGTGCCAGCAGCGCACTGGGACGTGGGGAGCTGTTTTTT.

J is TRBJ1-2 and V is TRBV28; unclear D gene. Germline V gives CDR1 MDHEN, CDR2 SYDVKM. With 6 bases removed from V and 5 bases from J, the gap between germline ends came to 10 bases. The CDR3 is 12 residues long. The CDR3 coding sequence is TGTGCCAGCAGCCAGGAAAGTTATGGCTACACCTTC. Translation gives CASSQESYGYTF.

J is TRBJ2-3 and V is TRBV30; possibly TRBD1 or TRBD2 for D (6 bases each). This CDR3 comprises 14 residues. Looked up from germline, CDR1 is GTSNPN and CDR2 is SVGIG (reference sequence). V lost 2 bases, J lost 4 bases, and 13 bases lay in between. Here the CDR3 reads CAWSKGGWADTQYF. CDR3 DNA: TGTGCCTGGAGTAAGGGGGGCTGGGCAGATACGCAGTATTTT.

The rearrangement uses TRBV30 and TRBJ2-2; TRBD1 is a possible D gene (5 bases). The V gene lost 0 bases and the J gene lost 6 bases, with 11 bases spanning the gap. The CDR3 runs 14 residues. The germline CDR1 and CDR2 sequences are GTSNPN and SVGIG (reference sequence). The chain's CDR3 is CAWSVNRSPGELFF. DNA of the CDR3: TGTGCCTGGAGTGTCAACAGGAGCCCCGGGGAGCTGTTTTTT.

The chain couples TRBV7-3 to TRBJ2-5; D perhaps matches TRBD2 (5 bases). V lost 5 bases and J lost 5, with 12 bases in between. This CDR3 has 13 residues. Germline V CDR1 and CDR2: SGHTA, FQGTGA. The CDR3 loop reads CASSPKTGETQYF. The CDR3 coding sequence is TGTGCCAGCAGCCCCAAGACGGGGGAGACCCAGTACTTC.

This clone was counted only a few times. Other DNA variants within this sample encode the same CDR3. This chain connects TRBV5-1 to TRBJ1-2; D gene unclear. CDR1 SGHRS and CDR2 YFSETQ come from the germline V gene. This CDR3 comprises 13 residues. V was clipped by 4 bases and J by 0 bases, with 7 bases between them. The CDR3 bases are TGCGCCAGCAGCCTCGGGGCTAACTATGGCTACACCTTC. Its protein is CASSLGANYGYTF.

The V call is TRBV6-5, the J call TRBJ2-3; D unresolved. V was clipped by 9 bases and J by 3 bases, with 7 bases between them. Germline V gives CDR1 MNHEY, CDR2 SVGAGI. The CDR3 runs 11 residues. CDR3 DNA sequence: TGTGCCAGTGGAAGGACAGATACGCAGTATTTT. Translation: CASGRTDTQYF.

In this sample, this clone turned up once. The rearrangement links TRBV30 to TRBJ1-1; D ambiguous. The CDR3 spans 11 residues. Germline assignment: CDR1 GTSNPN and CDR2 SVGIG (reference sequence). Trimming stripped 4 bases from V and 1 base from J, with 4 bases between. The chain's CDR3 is CAWNRNTEAFF. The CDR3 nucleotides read TGTGCCTGGAATCGGAACACTGAAGCTTTCTTT.

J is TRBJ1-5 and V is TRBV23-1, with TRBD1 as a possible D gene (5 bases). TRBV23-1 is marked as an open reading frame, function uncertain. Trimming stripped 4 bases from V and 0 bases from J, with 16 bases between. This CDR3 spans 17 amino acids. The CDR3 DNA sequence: TGCGCCAGCAGTCCCCCGGCGGCAGGGAGTAGCAATCAGCCCCAGCATTTT. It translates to CASSPPAAGSSNQPQHF.

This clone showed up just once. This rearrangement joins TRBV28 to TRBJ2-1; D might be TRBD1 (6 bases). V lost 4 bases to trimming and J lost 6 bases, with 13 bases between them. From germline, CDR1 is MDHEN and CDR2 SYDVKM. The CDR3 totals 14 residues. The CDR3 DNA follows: TGTGCCAGCAGTTCCGGGACATGGAGCAATGAGCAGTTCTTC. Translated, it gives CASSSGTWSNEQFF.

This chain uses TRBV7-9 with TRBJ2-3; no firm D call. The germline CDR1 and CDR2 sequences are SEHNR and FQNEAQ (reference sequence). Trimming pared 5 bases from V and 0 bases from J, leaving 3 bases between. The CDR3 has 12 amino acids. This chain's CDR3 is CASSPSTDTQYF. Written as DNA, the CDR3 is TGTGCCAGCAGCCCGAGCACAGATACGCAGTATTTT.

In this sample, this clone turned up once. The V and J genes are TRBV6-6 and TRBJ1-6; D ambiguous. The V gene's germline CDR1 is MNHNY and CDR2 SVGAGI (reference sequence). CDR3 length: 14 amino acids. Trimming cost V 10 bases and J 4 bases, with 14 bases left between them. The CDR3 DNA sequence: TGTGCCACCCGCGCCCCTCAGTATAATTCACCCCTCCACTTT. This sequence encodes CATRAPQYNSPLHF.

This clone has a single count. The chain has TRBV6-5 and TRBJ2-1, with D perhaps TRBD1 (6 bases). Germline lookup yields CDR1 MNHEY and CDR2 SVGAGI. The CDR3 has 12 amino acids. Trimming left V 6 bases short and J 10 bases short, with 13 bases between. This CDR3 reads CASSQQGREQFF. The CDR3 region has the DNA TGTGCCAGCAGCCAACAGGGTCGGGAGCAGTTCTTC.